This T cell receptor beta chain was found in a study of blood T cell repertoires in COVID-19. In the original processing: The assay estimated nucleated cells by amplifying reference gene primers. Measured with immunoSEQ multiplex PCR; TCRdb has only the in-frame clones, and not every one. The V and J calls and clone size were taken over from that table, and D and trimming were inferred from the DNA. This table holds fewer than 60,000 clones, 80% to 90% found once. CDR3 size: 15 residues. With 5 bases clipped from V and 6 bases from J, the junction kept 12 bases outside the gene matches. The germline CDR1 and CDR2 sequences are KGHDR and SFDVKD.

The specimen sequenced was peripheral blood. The V and J genes are TRBV24-1 and TRBJ2-7; TRBD1 aligns across 7 bases. The source is a human donor with active COVID-19. The donor label of this sample is uncertain. CDR3 nucleotide sequence: TGTGCCACCAGTGCCTCGGGGCAGGGGGTTAGCGAGCAGTACTTC. It specifies CATSASGQGVSEQYF.